This T cell receptor (beta chain) originates from a study of T cells and Merkel cell carcinoma outcomes. This clone was recorded only once. The antigen is undetermined. Sequencing was performed with immunoSEQ multiplex PCR; in TCRdb, only in-frame clones are kept and a portion is missing. Counted here are 15,000 to 18,000 clones, more than 75% occurring once; the ten biggest clones make up 6.5% to 8.5%. Findings and caveats of the study: Merkel cell carcinoma outcomes were reportedly predicted by repertoire and T-cell density.

This receptor was obtained from a human donor with Merkel cell carcinoma. The sample comprised tumor tissue from Merkel cell carcinoma.

The DNA for the CDR3 is TGTGCCAGCAACCTAGGGGGGGGAGGGCGAGAGACCCAGTACTTC. It encodes CASNLGGGGRETQYF. The chain uses TRBV28 and TRBJ2-5; perhaps TRBD2 as D (7 bases). The germline V gene encodes CDR1 MDHEN and CDR2 SYDVKM. Trimming stripped 7 bases from V and 4 bases from J, with 19 bases between. The CDR3 is 15 residues long.